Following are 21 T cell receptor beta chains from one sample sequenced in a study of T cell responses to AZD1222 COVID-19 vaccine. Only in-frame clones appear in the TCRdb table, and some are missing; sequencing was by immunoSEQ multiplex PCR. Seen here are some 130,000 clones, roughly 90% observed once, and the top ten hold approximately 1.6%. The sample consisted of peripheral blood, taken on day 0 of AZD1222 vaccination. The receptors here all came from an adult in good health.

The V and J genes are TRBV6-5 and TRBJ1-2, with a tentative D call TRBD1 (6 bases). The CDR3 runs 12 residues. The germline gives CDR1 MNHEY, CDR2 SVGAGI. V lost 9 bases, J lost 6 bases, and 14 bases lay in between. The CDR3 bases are TGTGCCAGTACCGACAGGCTCCATGGCTACACCTTC. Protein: CASTDRLHGYTF.

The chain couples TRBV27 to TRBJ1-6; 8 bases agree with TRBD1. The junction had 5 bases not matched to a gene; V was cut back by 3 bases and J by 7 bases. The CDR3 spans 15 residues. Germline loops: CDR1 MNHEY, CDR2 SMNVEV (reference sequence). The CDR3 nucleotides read TGTGCCAGCAGTTTCGTCCGGGACAGGAATTCACCCCTCCACTTT. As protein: CASSFVRDRNSPLHF.

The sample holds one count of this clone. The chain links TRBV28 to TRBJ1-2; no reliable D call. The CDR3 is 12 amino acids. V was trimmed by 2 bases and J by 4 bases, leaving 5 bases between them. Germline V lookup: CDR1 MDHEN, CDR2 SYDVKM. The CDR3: CASSLTVYGYTF. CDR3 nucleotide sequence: TGTGCCAGCAGTTTAACAGTCTATGGCTACACCTTC.

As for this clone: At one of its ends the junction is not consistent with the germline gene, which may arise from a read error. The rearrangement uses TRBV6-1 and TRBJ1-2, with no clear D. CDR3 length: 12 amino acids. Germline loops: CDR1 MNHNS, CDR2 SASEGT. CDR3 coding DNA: TGTGCCAGCAGTGAAGATTGGGCGGCGGAGGCCTTC. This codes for CASSEDWAAEAF.

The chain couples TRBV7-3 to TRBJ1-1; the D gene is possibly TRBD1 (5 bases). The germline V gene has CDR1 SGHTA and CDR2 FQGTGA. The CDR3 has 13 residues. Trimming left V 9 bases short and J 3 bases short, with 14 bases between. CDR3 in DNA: TGTGCCAGTGCGCCGGGGCGGTACACTGAAGCTTTCTTT. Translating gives CASAPGRYTEAFF.

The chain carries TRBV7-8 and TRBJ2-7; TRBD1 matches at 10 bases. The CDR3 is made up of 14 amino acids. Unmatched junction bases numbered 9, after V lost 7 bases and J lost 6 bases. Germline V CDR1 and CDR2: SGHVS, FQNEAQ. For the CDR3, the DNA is TGTGCCAGCATCCCGACAGGGGGCTCCGGCGAGCAGTACTTC. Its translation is CASIPTGGSGEQYF.

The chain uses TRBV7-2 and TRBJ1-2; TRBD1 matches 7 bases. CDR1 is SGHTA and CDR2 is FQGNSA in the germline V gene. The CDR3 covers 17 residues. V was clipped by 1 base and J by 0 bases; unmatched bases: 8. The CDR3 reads CASSLVSDRAPNYGYTF. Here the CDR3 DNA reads TGTGCCAGCAGCTTAGTGTCCGACAGGGCGCCTAACTATGGCTACACCTTC.

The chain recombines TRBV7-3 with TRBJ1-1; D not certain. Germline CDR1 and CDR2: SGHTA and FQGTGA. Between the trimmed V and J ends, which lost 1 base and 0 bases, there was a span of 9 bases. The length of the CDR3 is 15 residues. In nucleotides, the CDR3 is TGTGCCAGCAGCTTAAGTTCCCTCATGAACACTGAAGCTTTCTTT. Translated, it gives CASSLSSLMNTEAFF.

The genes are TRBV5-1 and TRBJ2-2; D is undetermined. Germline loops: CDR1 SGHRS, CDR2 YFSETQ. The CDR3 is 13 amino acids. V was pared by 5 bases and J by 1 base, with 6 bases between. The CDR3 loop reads CASRPQNTGELFF. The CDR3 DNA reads TGCGCCAGCAGGCCTCAGAACACCGGGGAGCTGTTTTTT.

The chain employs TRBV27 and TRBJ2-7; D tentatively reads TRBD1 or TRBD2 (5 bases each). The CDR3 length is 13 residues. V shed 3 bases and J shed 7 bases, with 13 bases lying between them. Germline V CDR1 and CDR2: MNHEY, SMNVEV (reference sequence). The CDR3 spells CASSFSGPGEQYF. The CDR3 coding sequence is TGTGCCAGCAGTTTCTCGGGACCAGGAGAGCAGTACTTC.

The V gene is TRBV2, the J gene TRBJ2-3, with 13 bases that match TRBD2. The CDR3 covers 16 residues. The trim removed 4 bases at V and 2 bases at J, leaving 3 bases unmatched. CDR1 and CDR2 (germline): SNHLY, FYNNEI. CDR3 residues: CASSVGLAGVTDTQYF. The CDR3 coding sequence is TGTGCCAGCAGTGTTGGACTAGCGGGGGTCACAGATACGCAGTATTTT.

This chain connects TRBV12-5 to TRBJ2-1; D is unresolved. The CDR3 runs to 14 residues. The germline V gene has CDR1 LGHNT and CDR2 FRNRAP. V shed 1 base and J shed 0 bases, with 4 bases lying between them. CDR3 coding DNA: TGTGCTAGTGGTTTGGCAGGCTCCTACAATGAGCAGTTCTTC. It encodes CASGLAGSYNEQFF.

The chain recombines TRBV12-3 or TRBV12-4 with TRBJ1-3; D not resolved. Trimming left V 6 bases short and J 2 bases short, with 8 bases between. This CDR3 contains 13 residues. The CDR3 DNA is TGTGCCAGCAGGACCGGGGCTGGAAACACCATATATTTT. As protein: CASRTGAGNTIYF.

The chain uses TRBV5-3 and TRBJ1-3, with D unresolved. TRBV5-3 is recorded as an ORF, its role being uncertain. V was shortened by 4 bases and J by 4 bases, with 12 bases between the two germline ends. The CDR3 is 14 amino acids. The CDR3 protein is CARSPLRRGNTIYF. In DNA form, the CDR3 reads TGTGCCAGAAGCCCTCTTCGACGCGGAAACACCATATATTTT.

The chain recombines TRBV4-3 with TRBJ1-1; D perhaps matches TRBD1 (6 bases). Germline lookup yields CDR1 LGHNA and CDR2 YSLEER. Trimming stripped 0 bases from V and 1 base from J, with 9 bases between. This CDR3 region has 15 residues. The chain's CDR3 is CASSQDGGQNTEAFF. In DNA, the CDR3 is TGCGCCAGCAGCCAAGATGGGGGGCAGAACACTGAAGCTTTCTTT.

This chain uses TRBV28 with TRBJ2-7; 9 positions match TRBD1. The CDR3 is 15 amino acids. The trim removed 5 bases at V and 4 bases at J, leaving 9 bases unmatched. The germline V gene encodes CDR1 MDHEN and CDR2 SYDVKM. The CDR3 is CASSKPGTGSYEQYF. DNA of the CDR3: TGTGCCAGCAGTAAACCCGGGACAGGGTCGTACGAGCAGTACTTC.

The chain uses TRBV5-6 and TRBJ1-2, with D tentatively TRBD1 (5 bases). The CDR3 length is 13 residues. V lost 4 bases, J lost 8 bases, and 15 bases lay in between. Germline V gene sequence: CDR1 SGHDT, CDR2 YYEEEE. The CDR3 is CASSPGVELGYTF. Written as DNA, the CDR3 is TGTGCCAGCAGCCCGGGGGTCGAGTTAGGCTACACCTTC.

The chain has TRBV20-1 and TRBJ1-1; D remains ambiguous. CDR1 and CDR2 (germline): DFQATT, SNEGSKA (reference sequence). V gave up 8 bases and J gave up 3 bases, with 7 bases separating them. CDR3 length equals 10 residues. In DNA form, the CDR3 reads TGCAGTACTGCCGACACTGAAGCTTTCTTT. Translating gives CSTADTEAFF.

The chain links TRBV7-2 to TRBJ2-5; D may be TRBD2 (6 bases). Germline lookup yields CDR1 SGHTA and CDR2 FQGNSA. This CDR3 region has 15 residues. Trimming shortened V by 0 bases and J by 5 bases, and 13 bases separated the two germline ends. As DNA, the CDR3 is TGTGCCAGCAGCTTAGCTCTGGGGGGATGGGAGACCCAGTACTTC. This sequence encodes CASSLALGGWETQYF. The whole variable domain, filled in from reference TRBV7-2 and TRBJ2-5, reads GAGVSQSPSNKVTEKGKDVELRCDPISGHTALYWYRQSLGQGLEFLIYFQGNSAPDKSGLPSDRFSAERTGGSVSTLTIQRTQQEDSAVYLCASSLALGGWETQYFGPGTRLLVL.

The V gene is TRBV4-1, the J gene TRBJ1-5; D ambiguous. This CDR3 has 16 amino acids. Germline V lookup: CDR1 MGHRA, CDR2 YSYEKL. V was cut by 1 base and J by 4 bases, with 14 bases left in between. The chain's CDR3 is CASSQGTPARNQPQHF. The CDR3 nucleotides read TGCGCCAGCAGCCAAGGAACTCCCGCTAGGAATCAGCCCCAGCATTTT.

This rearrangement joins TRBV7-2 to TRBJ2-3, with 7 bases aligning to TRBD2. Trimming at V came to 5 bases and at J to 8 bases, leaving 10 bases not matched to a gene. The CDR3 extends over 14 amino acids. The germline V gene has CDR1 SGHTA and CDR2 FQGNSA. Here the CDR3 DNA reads TGTGCCAGCAGCCCAAGCGGGCAGCGGGGTACGCAGTATTTT. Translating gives CASSPSGQRGTQYF. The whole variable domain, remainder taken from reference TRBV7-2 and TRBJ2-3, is GAGVSQSPSNKVTEKGKDVELRCDPISGHTALYWYRQSLGQGLEFLIYFQGNSAPDKSGLPSDRFSAERTGGSVSTLTIQRTQQEDSAVYLCASSPSGQRGTQYFGPGTRLTVL.